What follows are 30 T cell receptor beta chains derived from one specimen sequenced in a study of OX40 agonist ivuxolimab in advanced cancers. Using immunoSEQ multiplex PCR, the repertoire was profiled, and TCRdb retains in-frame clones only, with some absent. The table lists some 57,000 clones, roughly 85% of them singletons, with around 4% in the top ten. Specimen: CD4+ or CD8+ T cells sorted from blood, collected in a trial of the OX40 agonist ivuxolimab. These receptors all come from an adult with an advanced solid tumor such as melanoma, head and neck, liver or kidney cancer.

In nucleotides, the CDR3 is TGTGCCTGTGGACAGATCTACGAGCAGTACTTC. This codes for CACGQIYEQYF. This sequence joins TRBV30 and TRBJ2-7; D is possibly TRBD1 (6 bases). Between the trimmed V and J ends, which lost 6 bases and 3 bases, there was a span of 9 bases. This CDR3 contains 11 residues. Germline CDR1 reads GTSNPN; CDR2 reads SVGIG (reference sequence).

Written as DNA, the CDR3 is TGCGCCAGCAGCCAAGGTTCAGGGGGGGGCTATGGCTACACCTTC. As protein: CASSQGSGGGYGYTF. J is TRBJ1-2 and V is TRBV4-3, with TRBD1 matching 7 bases. V shed 1 base and J 4 bases; nucleotides not matched to a gene: 6. This CDR3 region has 15 residues. The germline gives CDR1 LGHNA, CDR2 YSLEER.

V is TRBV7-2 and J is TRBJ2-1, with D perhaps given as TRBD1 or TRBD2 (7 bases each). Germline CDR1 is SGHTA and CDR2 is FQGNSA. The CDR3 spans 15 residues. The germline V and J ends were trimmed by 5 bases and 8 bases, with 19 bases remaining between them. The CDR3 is CASSPPGGGLDEQFF. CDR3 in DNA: TGTGCCAGCAGCCCCCCAGGGGGGGGCTTGGATGAGCAGTTCTTC. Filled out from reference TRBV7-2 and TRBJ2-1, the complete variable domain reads GAGVSQSPSNKVTEKGKDVELRCDPISGHTALYWYRQSLGQGLEFLIYFQGNSAPDKSGLPSDRFSAERTGGSVSTLTIQRTQQEDSAVYLCASSPPGGGLDEQFFGPGTRLTVL.

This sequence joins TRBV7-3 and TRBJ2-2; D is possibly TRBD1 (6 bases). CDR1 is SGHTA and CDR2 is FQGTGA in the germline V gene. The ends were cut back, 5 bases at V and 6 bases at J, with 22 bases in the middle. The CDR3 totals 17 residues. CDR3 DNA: TGTGCCAGCAGCCCCGAACCTATACAGGGTAGAGCCGGGGAGCTGTTTTTT. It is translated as CASSPEPIQGRAGELFF.

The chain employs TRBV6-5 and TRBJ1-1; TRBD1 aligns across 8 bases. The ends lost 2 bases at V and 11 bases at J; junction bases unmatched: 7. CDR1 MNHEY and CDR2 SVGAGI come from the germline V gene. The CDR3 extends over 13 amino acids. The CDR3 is CASSYGQGAGAFF. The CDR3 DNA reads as TGTGCCAGCAGTTACGGTCAGGGGGCTGGGGCTTTCTTT.

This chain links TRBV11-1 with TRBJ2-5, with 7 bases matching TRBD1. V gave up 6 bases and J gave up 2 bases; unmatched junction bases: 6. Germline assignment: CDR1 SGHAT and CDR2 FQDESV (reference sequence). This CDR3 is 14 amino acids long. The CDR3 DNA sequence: TGTGCCAGCAGACTCGGACAGGCTCAAGAGACCCAGTACTTC. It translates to CASRLGQAQETQYF.

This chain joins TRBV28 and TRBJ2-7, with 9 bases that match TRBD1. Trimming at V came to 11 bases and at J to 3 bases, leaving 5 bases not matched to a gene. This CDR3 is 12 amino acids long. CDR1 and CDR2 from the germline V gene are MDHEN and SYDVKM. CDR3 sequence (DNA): TGTGCCGGACAGGGGCAGAACTACGAGCAGTACTTC. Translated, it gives CAGQGQNYEQYF.

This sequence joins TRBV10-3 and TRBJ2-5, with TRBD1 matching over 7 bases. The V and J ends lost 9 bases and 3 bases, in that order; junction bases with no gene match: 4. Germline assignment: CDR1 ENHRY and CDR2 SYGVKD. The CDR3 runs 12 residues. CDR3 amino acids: CAIRQGEETQYF. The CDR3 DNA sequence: TGTGCCATTAGACAGGGCGAAGAGACCCAGTACTTC.

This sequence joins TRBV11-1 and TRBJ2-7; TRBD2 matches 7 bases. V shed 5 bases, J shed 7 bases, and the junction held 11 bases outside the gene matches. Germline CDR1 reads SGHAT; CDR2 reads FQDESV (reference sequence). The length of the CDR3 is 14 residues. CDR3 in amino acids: CASSPYTPGGEQYF. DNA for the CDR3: TGTGCCAGCAGCCCATACACACCGGGGGGTGAGCAGTACTTC.

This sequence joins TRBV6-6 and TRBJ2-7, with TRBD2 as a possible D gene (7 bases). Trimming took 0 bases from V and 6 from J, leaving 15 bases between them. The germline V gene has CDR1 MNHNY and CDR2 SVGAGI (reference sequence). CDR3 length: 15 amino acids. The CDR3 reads CASSYSSGGQGEQYF. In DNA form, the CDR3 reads TGTGCCAGCAGTTACTCTTCCGGGGGGCAGGGCGAGCAGTACTTC.

Written as DNA, the CDR3 is TGTGCCAGCCTATCAGGGGACTCTGGGGCCAACGTCCTGACTTTC. As protein: CASLSGDSGANVLTF. The chain uses TRBV2 and TRBJ2-6; D might be TRBD1 (6 bases). Trimming took off 8 bases at V and 0 bases at J, with 11 bases between the two ends. This CDR3 contains 15 residues. Germline loops: CDR1 SNHLY, CDR2 FYNNEI.

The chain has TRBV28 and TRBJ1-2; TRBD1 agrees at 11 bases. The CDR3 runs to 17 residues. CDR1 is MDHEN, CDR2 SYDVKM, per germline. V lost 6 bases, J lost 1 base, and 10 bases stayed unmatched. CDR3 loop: CASRVTGQGDFNYGYTF. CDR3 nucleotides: TGTGCCAGCAGGGTGACGGGACAGGGGGATTTTAACTATGGCTACACCTTC.

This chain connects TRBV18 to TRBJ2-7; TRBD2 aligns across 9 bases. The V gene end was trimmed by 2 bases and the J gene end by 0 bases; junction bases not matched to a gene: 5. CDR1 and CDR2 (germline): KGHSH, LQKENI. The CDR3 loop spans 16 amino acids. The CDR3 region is CASSPGLAGSSYEQYF. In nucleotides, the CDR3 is TGTGCCAGCTCACCAGGGCTAGCGGGGAGCTCCTACGAGCAGTACTTC.

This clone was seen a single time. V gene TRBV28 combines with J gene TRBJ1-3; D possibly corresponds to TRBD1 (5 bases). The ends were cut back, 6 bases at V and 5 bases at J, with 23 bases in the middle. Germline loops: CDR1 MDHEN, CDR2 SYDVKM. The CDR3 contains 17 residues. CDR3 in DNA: TGTGCCAGCAGCTCCCCGGGGACCGCTACTCTGAGAAACACCATATATTTT. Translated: CASSSPGTATLRNTIYF.

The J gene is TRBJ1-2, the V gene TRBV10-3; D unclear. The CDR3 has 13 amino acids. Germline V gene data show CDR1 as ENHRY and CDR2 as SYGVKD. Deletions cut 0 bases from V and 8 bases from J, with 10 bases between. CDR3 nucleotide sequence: TGTGCCATCAGTGAGTCGAGGCTAGACGGCTACACCTTC. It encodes CAISESRLDGYTF.

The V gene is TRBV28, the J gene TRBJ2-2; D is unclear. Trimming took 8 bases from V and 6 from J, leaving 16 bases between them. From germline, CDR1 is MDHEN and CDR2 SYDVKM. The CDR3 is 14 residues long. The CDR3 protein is CASRQRIIPGELFF. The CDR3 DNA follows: TGTGCCAGCCGGCAGCGAATAATCCCCGGGGAGCTGTTTTTT.

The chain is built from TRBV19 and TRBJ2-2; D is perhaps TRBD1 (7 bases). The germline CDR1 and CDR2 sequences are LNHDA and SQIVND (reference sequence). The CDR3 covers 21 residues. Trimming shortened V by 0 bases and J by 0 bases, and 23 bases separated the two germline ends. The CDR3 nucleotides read TGTGCCAGTAGTATAGATTGGAGGGGGCGGACCCGCTTGACGAACACCGGGGAGCTGTTTTTT. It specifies CASSIDWRGRTRLTNTGELFF.

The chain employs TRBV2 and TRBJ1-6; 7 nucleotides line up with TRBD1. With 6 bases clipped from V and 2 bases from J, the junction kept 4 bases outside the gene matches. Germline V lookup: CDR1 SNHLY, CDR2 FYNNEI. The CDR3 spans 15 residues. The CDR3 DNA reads TGTGCCAGCAGACTCGGACAGGCCTATAATTCACCCCTCCACTTT. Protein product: CASRLGQAYNSPLHF.

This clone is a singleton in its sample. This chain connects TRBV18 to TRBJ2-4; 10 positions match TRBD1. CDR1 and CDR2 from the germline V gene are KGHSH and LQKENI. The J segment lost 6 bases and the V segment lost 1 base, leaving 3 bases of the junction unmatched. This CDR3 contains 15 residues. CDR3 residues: CASSPRQGAGNIQYF. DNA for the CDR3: TGTGCCAGCTCACCACGACAGGGGGCGGGAAACATTCAGTACTTC.

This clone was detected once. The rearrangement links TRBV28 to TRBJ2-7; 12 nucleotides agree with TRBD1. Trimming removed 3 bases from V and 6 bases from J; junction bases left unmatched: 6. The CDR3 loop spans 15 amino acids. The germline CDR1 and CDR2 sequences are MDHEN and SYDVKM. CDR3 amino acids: CASSFTGTGGFEQYF. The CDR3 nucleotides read TGTGCCAGCAGTTTCACCGGGACAGGGGGCTTCGAGCAGTACTTC.

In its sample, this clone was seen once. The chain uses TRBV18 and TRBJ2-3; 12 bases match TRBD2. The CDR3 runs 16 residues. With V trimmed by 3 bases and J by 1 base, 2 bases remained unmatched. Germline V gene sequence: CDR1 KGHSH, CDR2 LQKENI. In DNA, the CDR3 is TGTGCCAGCTCACCCCGACTAGCGGGGGGCACAGATACGCAGTATTTT. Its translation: CASSPRLAGGTDTQYF.

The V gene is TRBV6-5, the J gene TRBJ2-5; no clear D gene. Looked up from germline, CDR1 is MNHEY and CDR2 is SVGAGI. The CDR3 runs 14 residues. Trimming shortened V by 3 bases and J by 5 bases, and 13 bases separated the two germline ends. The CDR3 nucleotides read TGTGCCAGCAGTTATGAGGCAGTCGGCGAGACCCAGTACTTC. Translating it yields CASSYEAVGETQYF.

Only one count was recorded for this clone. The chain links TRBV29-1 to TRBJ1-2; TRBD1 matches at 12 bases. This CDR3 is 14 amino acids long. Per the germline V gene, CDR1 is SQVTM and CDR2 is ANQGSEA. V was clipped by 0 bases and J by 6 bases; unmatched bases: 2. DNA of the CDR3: TGCAGCGTTGAAGAAGGGACAGGGGGCGATGGCTACACCTTC. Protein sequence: CSVEEGTGGDGYTF.

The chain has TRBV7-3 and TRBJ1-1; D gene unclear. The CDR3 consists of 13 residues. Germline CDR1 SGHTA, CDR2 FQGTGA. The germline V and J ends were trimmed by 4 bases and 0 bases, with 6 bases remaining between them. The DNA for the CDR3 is TGTGCCAGCAGCTCCACAGTGAACACTGAAGCTTTCTTT. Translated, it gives CASSSTVNTEAFF.

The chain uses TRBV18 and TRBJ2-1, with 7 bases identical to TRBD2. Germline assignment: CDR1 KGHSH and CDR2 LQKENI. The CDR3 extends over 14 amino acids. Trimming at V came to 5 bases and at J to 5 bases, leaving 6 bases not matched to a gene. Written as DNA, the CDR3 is TGTGCCAGCTCAGGCAGCGGGGCGAACAATGAGCAGTTCTTC. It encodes CASSGSGANNEQFF.

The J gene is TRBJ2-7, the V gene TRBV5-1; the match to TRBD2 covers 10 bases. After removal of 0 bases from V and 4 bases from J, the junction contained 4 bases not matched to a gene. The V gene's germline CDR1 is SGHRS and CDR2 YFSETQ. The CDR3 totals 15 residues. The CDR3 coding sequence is TGCGCCAGCAGCTTGGATACTAGCGGGGTTTACGAGCAGTACTTC. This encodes CASSLDTSGVYEQYF.

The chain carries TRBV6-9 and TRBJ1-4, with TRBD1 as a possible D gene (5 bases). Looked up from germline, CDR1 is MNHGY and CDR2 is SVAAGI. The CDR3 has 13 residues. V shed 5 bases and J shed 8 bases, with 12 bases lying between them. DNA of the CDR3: TGTGCCAGCAGTCGAGGCTGGGGGGAAAAACTGTTTTTT. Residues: CASSRGWGEKLFF.

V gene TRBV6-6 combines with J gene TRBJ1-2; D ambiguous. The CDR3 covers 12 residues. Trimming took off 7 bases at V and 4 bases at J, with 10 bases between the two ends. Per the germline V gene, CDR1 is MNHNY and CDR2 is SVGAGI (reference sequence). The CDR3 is CASKKEAYGYTF. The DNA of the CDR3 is TGTGCCAGCAAAAAAGAAGCCTATGGCTACACCTTC.

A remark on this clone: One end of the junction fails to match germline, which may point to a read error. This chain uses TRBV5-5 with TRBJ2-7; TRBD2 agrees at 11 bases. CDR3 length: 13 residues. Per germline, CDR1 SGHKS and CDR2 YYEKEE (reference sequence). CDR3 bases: TGTGCCAGCAGCTTGGCTAGCGGGGGGACCGTGGACTTC. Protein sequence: CASSLASGGTVDF.

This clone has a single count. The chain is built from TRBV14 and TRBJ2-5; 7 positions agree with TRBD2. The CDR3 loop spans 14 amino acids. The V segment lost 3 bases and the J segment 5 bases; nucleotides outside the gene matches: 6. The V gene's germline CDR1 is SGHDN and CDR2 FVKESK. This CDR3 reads CASSQMGGLETQYF. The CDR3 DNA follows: TGTGCCAGCAGCCAGATGGGAGGGTTGGAGACCCAGTACTTC.